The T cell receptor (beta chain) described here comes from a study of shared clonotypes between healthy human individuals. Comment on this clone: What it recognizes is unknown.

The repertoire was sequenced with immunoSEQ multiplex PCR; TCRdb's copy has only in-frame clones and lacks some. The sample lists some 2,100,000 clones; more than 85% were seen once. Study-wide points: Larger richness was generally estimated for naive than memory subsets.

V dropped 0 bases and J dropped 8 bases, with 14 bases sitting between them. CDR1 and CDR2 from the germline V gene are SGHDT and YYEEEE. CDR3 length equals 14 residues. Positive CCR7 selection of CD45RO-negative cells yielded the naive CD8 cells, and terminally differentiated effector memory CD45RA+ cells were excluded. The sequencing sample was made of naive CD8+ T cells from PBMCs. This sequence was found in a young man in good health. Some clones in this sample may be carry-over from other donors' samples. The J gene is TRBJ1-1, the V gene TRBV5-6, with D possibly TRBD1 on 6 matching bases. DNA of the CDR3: TGTGCCAGCAGCTTGGTGCGCCAGGGGTCAGAAGCTTTCTTT. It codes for CASSLVRQGSEAFF.